One sample yielded the 21 T cell receptor beta chains listed below, sequenced in a study of beta chain features in type 1 diabetes (dated by TCRdb to between 2018 and 2020). The library was prepared using the immunoSEQ multiplex PCR assay. All of the isolated RNA was reverse transcribed with the High Capacity cDNA Reverse Transcription Kit, so expressed TCRB transcripts were sequenced. TCRdb holds this immuneACCESS table with in-frame rearrangements only. Some clones are missing; in checked studies, unresolved V genes explain under half, and the rest has no known cause. In all, the sample holds about 930,000 clones, and about a sixth of those were seen once. 0.023% of the sample goes to the ten largest clones. Sequenced input: naive CD4+ T cells from blood. The cell subset or site label of this sample denotes: true naive CD4+ T cells. These receptors were collected from a woman younger than 30 in good health.

The CDR3 region is CASTTPYRGRSGGYTF. In DNA, the CDR3 is TGTGCCAGCACCACCCCCTACAGGGGGCGCAGTGGTGGCTACACCTTC. The gene calls are TRBV28 and TRBJ1-2, with 9 positions matching TRBD1. The germline gives CDR1 MDHEN, CDR2 SYDVKM. This CDR3 comprises 16 residues. After removal of 7 bases from V and 7 bases from J, the junction contained 16 bases not matched to a gene.

The CDR3 DNA sequence: TGTGCCAGCAGTCTAAGCCGGACAATTGGTACCTACGAGCAGTACTTC. It translates to CASSLSRTIGTYEQYF. J is TRBJ2-7 and V is TRBV28; possible D gene TRBD1, 5 bases. V lost 5 bases, J lost 2 bases, and 19 bases lay in between. This CDR3 region has 16 residues. Germline CDR1 MDHEN, CDR2 SYDVKM.

With regard to this clone: A read error may produce the germline difference seen at one junction end. The genes are TRBV7-9 and TRBJ2-4; 8 bases map to TRBD1. In germline, CDR1 is SEHNR, CDR2 FQNEAQ (reference sequence). CDR3 length equals 14 residues. The CDR3 loop reads CASSQGQARNIQYF. The CDR3 DNA reads TGTGCCAGCAGCCAGGGACAGGCCAGAAACATTCAGTACTTC.

The V call is TRBV15, the J call TRBJ2-7, with D tentatively TRBD1 (5 bases). CDR1 is LNHNV, CDR2 YYDKDF, per germline (reference sequence). V gave up 5 bases and J gave up 3 bases, with 17 bases separating them. The CDR3 is 15 residues long. This CDR3 reads CATSVGAPPDYEQYF. CDR3 in DNA: TGTGCCACCAGCGTAGGGGCACCCCCAGACTACGAGCAGTACTTC.

This clone was counted a few times. The chain is built from TRBV5-1 and TRBJ2-1, with a possible D match to TRBD2 (5 bases). This CDR3 contains 15 residues. V was cut by 6 bases and J by 4 bases, with 17 bases left in between. Germline loops: CDR1 SGHRS, CDR2 YFSETQ. The CDR3 protein is CASNLPAGLYNEQFF. The CDR3 nucleotides are TGCGCCAGCAACTTACCTGCGGGCCTTTACAATGAGCAGTTCTTC. Using reference TRBV5-1 and TRBJ2-1 for the parts outside the CDR3, the full variable domain is KAGVTQTPRYLIKTRGQQVTLSCSPISGHRSVSWYQQTPGQGLQFLFEYFSETQRNKGNFPGRFSGRQFSNSRSEMNVSTLELGDSALYLCASNLPAGLYNEQFFGPGTRLTVL.

The rearrangement uses TRBV9 and TRBJ2-1; D unclear. Germline loops: CDR1 SGDLS, CDR2 YYNGEE. V lost 1 base and J lost 4, with 15 bases in between. This CDR3 has 16 residues. The CDR3 protein is CASSVIGTMSYNEQFF. The CDR3 DNA is TGTGCCAGCAGCGTAATTGGAACGATGAGTTACAATGAGCAGTTCTTC.

V and J are TRBV5-6 and TRBJ1-2; D is unclear. V was pared by 0 bases and J by 4 bases, with 10 bases between. Per the germline V gene, CDR1 is SGHDT and CDR2 is YYEEEE. The CDR3 runs 14 residues. The CDR3 region is CASSLGQESYGYTF. The CDR3 DNA sequence: TGTGCCAGCAGCTTGGGGCAGGAAAGCTATGGCTACACCTTC.

This clone was found a few times. The V call is TRBV7-9, the J call TRBJ2-5; D is possibly TRBD2 (5 bases). Germline V gene data show CDR1 as SEHNR and CDR2 as FQNEAQ (reference sequence). CDR3 length: 11 amino acids. V gave up 8 bases and J gave up 5 bases, with 9 bases separating them. The CDR3 region has the DNA TGTGCCAGCTCGGGGAGTGAGACCCAGTACTTC. Its protein product is CASSGSETQYF.

This clone has only a few counts. The rearrangement uses TRBV6-5 and TRBJ2-7; D call uncertain. The ends were cut back, 0 bases at V and 0 bases at J, with 12 bases in the middle. This CDR3 is 16 amino acids long. CDR1 is MNHEY, CDR2 SVGAGI, per germline. The CDR3 loop reads CASSYSEKKSSYEQYF. CDR3 coding DNA: TGTGCCAGCAGTTACTCGGAGAAAAAGAGCTCCTACGAGCAGTACTTC.

V gene TRBV28 combines with J gene TRBJ1-1; TRBD1 is a possible D gene (5 bases). This CDR3 region has 14 residues. Germline CDR1 MDHEN, CDR2 SYDVKM. The V end lost 6 bases, the J end lost 6 bases, and 17 bases lay between the germline ends. The chain's CDR3 is CASSLPRGSAEAFF. In DNA form, the CDR3 reads TGTGCCAGCAGCCTTCCTCGGGGGTCCGCTGAAGCTTTCTTT.

This clone occurred a few times. As DNA, the CDR3 is TGCAGCGTAAACAGGGGTGGCCAAGAGACCCAGTACTTC. Amino acids: CSVNRGGQETQYF. The chain carries TRBV29-1 and TRBJ2-5, with 7 bases fitting TRBD1. The CDR3 has 13 amino acids. Unmatched junction bases numbered 5, after V lost 6 bases and J lost 1 base. Germline V gene sequence: CDR1 SQVTM, CDR2 ANQGSEA.

This clone came up a few times. The chain has TRBV15 and TRBJ2-1; maybe TRBD1 (7 bases). The ends were cut back, 4 bases at V and 6 bases at J, with 28 bases in the middle. The CDR3 totals 19 residues. CDR1 LNHNV and CDR2 YYDKDF come from the germline V gene (reference sequence). The CDR3 DNA follows: TGTGCCACCAGCACCCAATGGACAGGAACTACGGGTAGCGGCAATGAGCAGTTCTTC. Protein: CATSTQWTGTTGSGNEQFF.

This rearrangement joins TRBV6-5 to TRBJ1-1; the D gene is possibly TRBD1 (6 bases). The germline V and J ends were trimmed by 6 bases and 1 base, with 9 bases remaining between them. This CDR3 is 13 amino acids long. Germline CDR1 reads MNHEY; CDR2 reads SVGAGI. For the CDR3, the DNA is TGTGCCAGCAGAGGGACACGGAACACTGAAGCTTTCTTT. Translated: CASRGTRNTEAFF.

This clone was detected a few times. The gene calls are TRBV28 and TRBJ1-4; a weak D match, TRBD1 (6 bases). V lost 6 bases and J lost 10, with 9 bases in between. CDR3 size: 11 residues. Germline loops: CDR1 MDHEN, CDR2 SYDVKM. CDR3: CASRKDRKLFF. The CDR3 nucleotides read TGTGCCAGCAGGAAGGACAGAAAACTGTTTTTT. The full variable domain, completed using reference TRBV28 and TRBJ1-4, is DVKVTQSSRYLVKRTGEKVFLECVQDMDHENMFWYRQDPGLGLRLIYFSYDVKMKEKGDIPEGYSVSREKKERFSLILESASTNQTSMYLCASRKDRKLFFGSGTQLSVL.

This clone was picked up a small number of times. The J gene is TRBJ2-2, the V gene TRBV2; 10 positions agree with TRBD1. CDR3 length: 15 residues. Looked up from germline, CDR1 is SNHLY and CDR2 is FYNNEI. The V gene end was trimmed by 5 bases and the J gene end by 3 bases; junction bases not matched to a gene: 3. The CDR3 coding sequence is TGTGCCAGCAGTCGACAGGGGGCGGACACCGGGGAGCTGTTTTTT. It specifies CASSRQGADTGELFF.

The chain uses TRBV7-6 and TRBJ2-5, with D tentatively TRBD1 (5 bases). From germline, CDR1 is SGHVS and CDR2 FNYEAQ. This CDR3 has 16 amino acids. V lost 1 base to trimming and J lost 5 bases, with 17 bases between them. The CDR3 sequence is CASSLVASGLRETQYF. In DNA, the CDR3 is TGTGCCAGCAGCTTAGTCGCATCAGGGCTGCGGGAGACCCAGTACTTC.

This chain joins TRBV2 and TRBJ2-7; possibly TRBD2 for D (6 bases). This CDR3 spans 14 amino acids. Trimming cost V 6 bases and J 4 bases, with 16 bases left between them. Germline loops: CDR1 SNHLY, CDR2 FYNNEI. This chain's CDR3 is CASSGQWAGYEQYF. In DNA, the CDR3 is TGTGCCAGCAGCGGGCAGTGGGCGGGGTACGAGCAGTACTTC.

The chain carries TRBV7-8 and TRBJ2-7; D not resolved. This CDR3 is built from 14 residues. Trimming pared 0 bases from V and 2 bases from J, leaving 8 bases between. Germline CDR1 is SGHVS and CDR2 is FQNEAQ. The CDR3 DNA sequence: TGTGCCAGCAGCTTAGCAGTGCAGACCTACGAGCAGTACTTC. Protein sequence: CASSLAVQTYEQYF.

This clone was detected only a few times. The chain combines TRBV5-1 with TRBJ2-1, with D hard to call. There are 14 residues in the CDR3. CDR1 SGHRS and CDR2 YFSETQ come from the germline V gene. Trimming pared 6 bases from V and 0 bases from J, leaving 10 bases between. The CDR3 spells CASTVQSSYNEQFF. CDR3 DNA sequence: TGCGCCAGCACGGTACAGAGCTCCTACAATGAGCAGTTCTTC.

There are a few counts of this clone. The chain uses TRBV18 and TRBJ2-6; D uncertain. Between the trimmed V and J ends, which lost 3 bases and 1 base, there was a span of 13 bases. Germline V gene lookup returns CDR1 KGHSH and CDR2 LQKENI. The CDR3 consists of 17 residues. In DNA form, the CDR3 reads TGTGCCAGCTCACCCCTTTACGTCGGATCTGGGGCCAACGTCCTGACTTTC. It yields the protein CASSPLYVGSGANVLTF.

This clone has just a few counts. Other DNA sequences in this specimen translate into the identical CDR3. Here the CDR3 DNA reads TGTGCCAGCAGTTACTCTCAGGGCGACACCGGGGAGCTGTTTTTT. Translation: CASSYSQGDTGELFF. This rearrangement joins TRBV6-5 to TRBJ2-2; weak D call: TRBD1 (5 bases). The CDR3 sequence is 15 residues long. Germline V gives CDR1 MNHEY, CDR2 SVGAGI. Trimming removed 0 bases at V and 3 bases at J, with 8 bases between.